A single sample is the source of the 20 T cell receptor beta chains below, sequenced in a study of cytomegalovirus exposure and HLA in healthy donors. Primers for the PCR totalled 60 Vbeta and 13 Jbeta. The data were produced by immunoSEQ multiplex PCR, yet TCRdb's version contains in-frame clones alone and is incomplete. The sample carries about 160,000 clones, roughly 82% recorded once. Source material: PBMCs. Every receptor here comes from a woman aged 50 to 65 in good health and CMV-seropositive.

This clone was seen a few times. The chain has TRBV25-1 and TRBJ2-7; perhaps TRBD2 as D (6 bases). CDR1 and CDR2 (germline): MGHDK, SYGVNS. Trimming removed 6 bases at V and 6 bases at J, with 12 bases between. The CDR3 runs to 12 residues. This CDR3 reads CASRADYPEQYF. Written as DNA, the CDR3 is TGTGCCAGCAGAGCGGACTACCCCGAGCAGTACTTC.

The V call is TRBV2, the J call TRBJ2-1; possibly TRBD1 for D (6 bases). The CDR3 loop spans 14 amino acids. Per germline, CDR1 SNHLY and CDR2 FYNNEI. V lost 3 bases and J 5 bases, leaving 11 bases between the germline ends. The DNA of the CDR3 is TGTGCCAGCAGTGACCAGGGGCGCCACAATGAGCAGTTCTTC. Protein product: CASSDQGRHNEQFF.

This clone was found once. V and J are TRBV10-3 and TRBJ1-2; D gene uncertain. Germline assignment: CDR1 ENHRY and CDR2 SYGVKD. V was clipped by 4 bases and J by 8 bases, with 20 bases between them. This CDR3 has 15 amino acids. The CDR3 protein is CAISGSPGLAGGYTF. Written as DNA, the CDR3 is TGTGCCATCAGTGGATCTCCGGGTCTCGCGGGGGGCTACACCTTC.

CDR3 DNA: TGTGCCAGCAGCTTATTACAGGGGTCCACTGAAGCTTTCTTT. Translating gives CASSLLQGSTEAFF. The V and J genes are TRBV11-1 and TRBJ1-1; TRBD1 agrees at 7 bases. This CDR3 is 14 amino acids long. V dropped 2 bases and J dropped 4; count of bases not matched to a gene: 4. Germline loops: CDR1 SGHAT, CDR2 FQDESV (reference sequence). Filled out from reference TRBV11-1 and TRBJ1-1, the complete variable domain reads EAEVAQSPRYKITEKSQAVAFWCDPISGHATLYWYRQILGQGPELLVQFQDESVVDDSQLPKDRFSAERLKGVDSTLKIQPAELGDSAMYLCASSLLQGSTEAFFGQGTRLTVV.

This clone has a single count. Other DNA sequences in this sample translate to the same CDR3. The chain recombines TRBV6-5 with TRBJ1-3; 8 bases agree with TRBD1. The V and J ends lost 4 bases and 4 bases, in that order; junction bases with no gene match: 6. CDR3 size: 15 residues. The germline V gene has CDR1 MNHEY and CDR2 SVGAGI. In DNA, the CDR3 is TGTGCCAGCAGTTCGGGGACAGGATCGGGAAACACCATATATTTT. Its translation is CASSSGTGSGNTIYF.

The chain combines TRBV29-1 with TRBJ1-1; a possible D gene is TRBD1 (6 bases). CDR1 SQVTM and CDR2 ANQGSEA come from the germline V gene. This CDR3 is 13 amino acids long. Trimming took off 6 bases at V and 2 bases at J, with 13 bases between the two ends. The CDR3 region is CSVTWTANTEAFF. DNA of the CDR3: TGCAGCGTGACCTGGACAGCCAACACTGAAGCTTTCTTT.

V and J are TRBV11-2 and TRBJ2-5; weak D call: TRBD1 (7 bases). This CDR3 is 15 amino acids long. The germline V and J ends were trimmed by 2 bases and 9 bases, with 19 bases remaining between them. Per the germline V gene, CDR1 is SGHAT and CDR2 is FQNNGV. Here the CDR3 reads CASSLWAGGPGAQYF. The CDR3 coding sequence is TGTGCCAGCAGCTTATGGGCAGGGGGGCCGGGGGCCCAGTACTTC.

The V and J genes are TRBV7-3 and TRBJ1-5; no reliable D call. The CDR3 is made up of 13 amino acids. Germline V lookup: CDR1 SGHTA, CDR2 FQGTGA. With 3 bases removed from V and 0 bases from J, the gap between germline ends came to 3 bases. As DNA, the CDR3 is TGTGCCAGCAGCTTTTATAGCAATCAGCCCCAGCATTTT. This gives the protein CASSFYSNQPQHF. Full variable domain (missing parts from reference TRBV7-3 and TRBJ1-5): GAGVSQTPSNKVTEKGKYVELRCDPISGHTALYWYRQSLGQGPEFLIYFQGTGAADDSGLPNDRFFAVRPEGSVSTLKIQRTERGDSAVYLCASSFYSNQPQHFGDGTRLSIL.

The rearrangement uses TRBV6-1 and TRBJ2-3; the D gene is possibly TRBD2 (5 bases). From germline, CDR1 is MNHNS and CDR2 SASEGT. This CDR3 region has 15 residues. V dropped 7 bases and J dropped 2 bases, with 16 bases sitting between them. The CDR3 is CASILRGAVTDTQYF. CDR3 nucleotides: TGTGCCAGCATCCTTCGGGGAGCGGTCACAGATACGCAGTATTTT.

The gene calls are TRBV14 and TRBJ2-3; D is ambiguous. Trimming took off 2 bases at V and 1 base at J, with 4 bases between the two ends. The CDR3 loop spans 13 amino acids. Looked up from germline, CDR1 is SGHDN and CDR2 is FVKESK. The CDR3 nucleotides read TGTGCCAGCAGCCAAATAGGCACAGATACGCAGTATTTT. Translation: CASSQIGTDTQYF.

This clone appeared a single time. The chain joins TRBV10-2 to TRBJ2-7; D is perhaps TRBD2 (6 bases). The CDR3 sequence is 12 residues long. V dropped 5 bases and J dropped 6 bases, with 11 bases sitting between them. Germline-derived CDR1 and CDR2 are WSHSY and SAAADI. The CDR3: CASSPGAAEQYF. The DNA for the CDR3 is TGCGCCAGCAGTCCGGGAGCGGCCGAGCAGTACTTC.

In this sample, this clone turned up a few times. V is TRBV6-1 and J is TRBJ1-2; D is unclear. The V and J ends lost 7 bases and 0 bases respectively, with 9 bases between them. Germline V gene sequence: CDR1 MNHNS, CDR2 SASEGT. CDR3 size: 13 residues. The DNA for the CDR3 is TGTGCCAGCACGGAGCCGTCTAACTATGGCTACACCTTC. Residues: CASTEPSNYGYTF.

This clone appeared a few times. This chain joins TRBV2 and TRBJ1-1; no clear D. V lost 8 bases, J lost 6 bases, and 13 bases lay in between. This CDR3 is built from 12 residues. In germline, CDR1 is SNHLY, CDR2 FYNNEI. The CDR3 coding sequence is TGTGCCAGCGGTCAGAGAGGTGCTGAAGCTTTCTTT. It yields the protein CASGQRGAEAFF. Supplemented by reference TRBV2 and TRBJ1-1, the full variable domain reads EPEVTQTPSHQVTQMGQEVILRCVPISNHLYFYWYRQILGQKVEFLVSFYNNEISEKSEIFDDQFSVERPDGSNFTLKIRSTKLEDSAMYFCASGQRGAEAFFGQGTRLTVV.

The chain recombines TRBV4-1 with TRBJ1-4; D is ambiguous. CDR1 is MGHRA and CDR2 is YSYEKL in the germline V gene. The CDR3 has 14 residues. With 1 base removed from V and 8 bases from J, the gap between germline ends came to 11 bases. In DNA, the CDR3 is TGCGCCAGCAGCCAAGTTGCAGGAGGAGAAAAACTGTTTTTT. Its protein product is CASSQVAGGEKLFF.

The chain has TRBV7-8 and TRBJ2-7; 12 positions agree with TRBD2. The CDR3 consists of 14 residues. Germline loops: CDR1 SGHVS, CDR2 FQNEAQ. Trimming at V came to 1 base and at J to 6 bases, leaving 1 base not matched to a gene. This CDR3 reads CASSLVLAGGEQYF. The CDR3 DNA follows: TGTGCCAGCAGCTTAGTACTAGCGGGGGGCGAGCAGTACTTC.

This chain uses TRBV5-6 with TRBJ2-4; 7 nucleotides agree with TRBD1. The J segment lost 4 bases and the V segment lost 0 bases, leaving 1 base of the junction unmatched. The CDR3 extends over 14 amino acids. CDR1 and CDR2 from the germline V gene are SGHDT and YYEEEE. CDR3 bases: TGTGCCAGCAGCTTGGGACAGGGTAAAAACATTCAGTACTTC. Its protein product is CASSLGQGKNIQYF.

The chain is built from TRBV19 and TRBJ1-5; 8 bases map to TRBD1. The V and J ends lost 9 bases and 7 bases, in that order; junction bases with no gene match: 11. Germline assignment: CDR1 LNHDA and CDR2 SQIVND (reference sequence). The CDR3 has 14 residues. Here the CDR3 reads CASRPDRGIQPQHF. CDR3 DNA sequence: TGTGCCAGCCGACCCGACAGGGGAATCCAGCCCCAGCATTTT.

This sequence joins TRBV27 and TRBJ1-1; TRBD1 might be the D (6 bases). The CDR3 is made up of 11 amino acids. CDR1 and CDR2 from the germline V gene are MNHEY and SMNVEV (reference sequence). Trimming took 7 bases from V and 10 from J, leaving 13 bases between them. The CDR3 DNA follows: TGTGCCAGCATCACAGGGTCGCGAGCTTTCTTT. It is translated as CASITGSRAFF.

This chain uses TRBV6-4 with TRBJ2-2; D is perhaps TRBD1 (5 bases). The length of the CDR3 is 12 residues. V gave up 9 bases and J gave up 6 bases, with 11 bases separating them. CDR1 is MRHNA and CDR2 is SNTAGT in the germline V gene. The CDR3 loop reads CARGRTSGELFF. CDR3 DNA sequence: TGTGCCAGGGGCAGGACATCCGGGGAGCTGTTTTTT.

The V call is TRBV27, the J call TRBJ2-2; TRBD1 might be the D (5 bases). Germline V CDR1 and CDR2: MNHEY, SMNVEV (reference sequence). The V end lost 0 bases, the J end lost 4 bases, and 9 bases lay between the germline ends. CDR3 length: 15 residues. CDR3 nucleotides: TGTGCCAGCAGTTTATCAACGACAGCCACCGGGGAGCTGTTTTTT. Amino acids: CASSLSTTATGELFF.